These 22 T cell receptor beta chains came from one sample sequenced in a study of beta chain features in type 1 diabetes listed by TCRdb under 2018. Results the study describes overall, beyond this receptor: In all four CD4+ subsets, TCRB CDR3 length was moderately but significantly shorter in type 1 diabetes patients.

For these receptors, no antigen is known. Libraries were prepared through the immunoSEQ multiplex PCR assay. The entire isolated RNA was reverse transcribed using the High Capacity cDNA Reverse Transcription Kit, and thus expressed TCRB transcripts were sequenced. Entries here come from immuneACCESS through TCRdb and include only in-frame sequences with V and J called. Some clones fail to appear in such tables; in the studies checked, an unresolved V gene covers under half of the shortfall, and the cause of the remainder is unknown. Present in this sample are hundreds of thousands of clones, roughly 13% of which were seen just once. The leading ten clones occupy less than 0.025% of the sample. Sequenced input: naive CD4+ T cells from blood. Explained via the paper, the cell subset or site label denotes: true naive CD4+ T cells. The receptors stem from a young man with type 1 diabetes.

This clone was counted only a few times. The V gene is TRBV21-1, the J gene TRBJ1-5; the table's D call, TRBD1, was not checked against the DNA. TRBV21-1 is a pseudogene. This CDR3 has 19 amino acids. In DNA form, the CDR3 reads TGTGCCAGCAGCACTAACGGTCGGCAGGTTATTCAGACCTATCAGCCCCAGCATTTT. Residues: CASSTNGRQVIQTYQPQHF.

In its sample, this clone was seen a few times. This chain links TRBV7-9 with TRBJ2-3; D may be TRBD2 (6 bases). Trimming cost V 4 bases and J 3 bases, with 11 bases left between them. This CDR3 is built from 14 residues. Germline CDR1 is SEHNR and CDR2 is FQNEAQ (reference sequence). CDR3 residues: CASSSSVVTDTQYF. The CDR3 region has the DNA TGTGCCAGCAGCTCTAGCGTAGTGACAGATACGCAGTATTTT.

This clone was seen more than once but under ten times. The chain recombines TRBV6-5 with TRBJ2-2; no reliable D call. The CDR3 loop spans 13 amino acids. CDR1 MNHEY and CDR2 SVGAGI come from the germline V gene. V gave up 6 bases and J gave up 1 base, with 6 bases separating them. The CDR3 region is CASRGWNTGELFF. CDR3 nucleotides: TGTGCCAGCAGGGGATGGAACACCGGGGAGCTGTTTTTT.

This clone was seen a handful of times. CDR3 DNA sequence: TGCGCCAGCAGCCAATCGGGGGCAGGGGCCTCCTACGAGCAGTACTTC. It is translated as CASSQSGAGASYEQYF. The V and J genes are TRBV4-1 and TRBJ2-7; possibly TRBD1 or TRBD2 for D (6 bases each). From germline, CDR1 is MGHRA and CDR2 YSYEKL. The V and J ends lost 2 bases and 0 bases respectively, with 14 bases between them. The CDR3 is 16 amino acids.

The V call is TRBV6-1, the J call TRBJ2-1; 7 nucleotides agree with TRBD1. The CDR3 is 12 residues long. V was clipped by 5 bases and J by 9 bases; unmatched bases: 4. Germline values: CDR1 MNHNS, CDR2 SASEGT. This CDR3 is CASSTRQGEQFF. CDR3 sequence (DNA): TGTGCCAGCAGTACCCGACAGGGTGAGCAGTTCTTC.

V gene TRBV6-1 combines with J gene TRBJ2-1; 9 bases line up with TRBD2. From germline, CDR1 is MNHNS and CDR2 SASEGT. The length of the CDR3 is 15 residues. Losses at the gene ends were 6 bases for V and 3 bases for J; bases not matched to a gene: 6. The CDR3 region is CASSLSGGFYNEQFF. The CDR3 DNA is TGTGCCAGCAGCCTGAGCGGGGGGTTCTACAATGAGCAGTTCTTC.

This clone came up once. The J gene is TRBJ1-2, the V gene TRBV19; tentative D call: TRBD1 (5 bases). Trimming pared 3 bases from V and 13 bases from J, leaving 21 bases between. CDR1 and CDR2 from the germline V gene are LNHDA and SQIVND (reference sequence). The length of the CDR3 is 14 residues. In DNA, the CDR3 is TGTGCCAGTAGTATCAACCGGGACGGGGACCAGGGCACCTTC. It translates to CASSINRDGDQGTF. Variable domain in full (rest from reference TRBV19 and TRBJ1-2): DGGITQSPKYLFRKEGQNVTLSCEQNLNHDAMYWYRQDPGQGLRLIYYSQIVNDFQKGDIAEGYSVSREKKESFPLTVTSAQKNPTAFYLCASSINRDGDQGTFGSGTRLTVV.

This clone has just a few counts. The chain uses TRBV25-1 and TRBJ2-6; D is tentatively TRBD1 or TRBD2 (5 bases each). V shed 1 base and J shed 0 bases, with 7 bases lying between them. This CDR3 region has 16 residues. Germline-derived CDR1 and CDR2 are MGHDK and SYGVNS. DNA for the CDR3: TGTGCCAGCAGTGAATTGGGGGTCTCTGGGGCCAACGTCCTGACTTTC. It translates to CASSELGVSGANVLTF.

The J gene is TRBJ2-5, the V gene TRBV28, with 8 bases that match TRBD2. The CDR3 has 15 amino acids. CDR1 is MDHEN and CDR2 is SYDVKM in the germline V gene. Losses at the gene ends were 3 bases for V and 4 bases for J; bases not matched to a gene: 7. The CDR3 DNA is TGTGCCAGCAGTTTCGGGGGGGCCTTAGGAGAGACCCAGTACTTC. Translating it yields CASSFGGALGETQYF.

In its sample, this clone was seen a few times. V and J are TRBV20-1 and TRBJ2-5; no definite D call. This CDR3 has 11 residues. Germline-derived CDR1 and CDR2 are DFQATT and SNEGSKA (reference sequence). Trimming removed 5 bases at V and 1 base at J, with 5 bases between. The CDR3 sequence: CSAWTQETQYF. CDR3 DNA sequence: TGCAGTGCTTGGACCCAAGAGACCCAGTACTTC.

The chain recombines TRBV11-3 with TRBJ1-1, with D possibly TRBD1 on 5 matching bases. The germline gives CDR1 SGHNT, CDR2 YENEEA. Trimming cost V 2 bases and J 11 bases, with 21 bases left between them. The CDR3 has 15 residues. The DNA for the CDR3 is TGTGCCAGCAGCTTACGGAGACGGGACGGAGATTGGGCTTTCTTT. Encoded protein: CASSLRRRDGDWAFF.

Points on this clone: Other DNA sequences in this sample translate to the same CDR3. J is TRBJ1-1 and V is TRBV9; D is unclear. The ends were cut back, 0 bases at V and 1 base at J, with 7 bases in the middle. From germline, CDR1 is SGDLS and CDR2 YYNGEE. The CDR3 runs 14 residues. The CDR3 DNA sequence: TGTGCCAGCAGCGTAGGACCGTCGAACACTGAAGCTTTCTTT. Residues: CASSVGPSNTEAFF.

This clone was recorded a few times. V gene TRBV5-8 combines with J gene TRBJ2-2; no clear D gene. Germline V gene lookup returns CDR1 SGHTS and CDR2 YDEGEE. CDR3 length: 13 residues. Trimming left V 0 bases short and J 4 bases short, with 4 bases between. CDR3 bases: TGTGCCAGCAGCTTGGGAGTCACCGGGGAGCTGTTTTTT. This sequence encodes CASSLGVTGELFF.

V usage is TRBV4-1 and J usage is TRBJ2-7; D might be TRBD1 (5 bases). The ends were cut back, 0 bases at V and 3 bases at J, with 9 bases in the middle. The CDR3 consists of 14 residues. The germline V gene encodes CDR1 MGHRA and CDR2 YSYEKL. The CDR3 sequence is CASSQESGRYEQYF. The CDR3 DNA follows: TGCGCCAGCAGCCAAGAATCAGGGCGCTACGAGCAGTACTTC.

The rearrangement links TRBV27 to TRBJ2-4, with D unresolved. The CDR3 has 13 amino acids. Per the germline V gene, CDR1 is MNHEY and CDR2 is SMNVEV (reference sequence). V gave up 1 base and J gave up 6 bases, with 7 bases separating them. The CDR3 nucleotides are TGTGCCAGCAGTTTATACGGAAGAAACATTCAGTACTTC. Protein sequence: CASSLYGRNIQYF.

This chain joins TRBV6-5 and TRBJ2-1; a possible D gene is TRBD1 (6 bases). The CDR3 is made up of 15 amino acids. The V gene's germline CDR1 is MNHEY and CDR2 SVGAGI. V lost 6 bases and J 0 bases, leaving 12 bases between the germline ends. The CDR3 here is CASRRRTDSYNEQFF. The CDR3 DNA reads as TGTGCCAGCAGGCGCCGGACAGACTCCTACAATGAGCAGTTCTTC.

V usage is TRBV6-1 and J usage is TRBJ1-4; D remains ambiguous. Between the trimmed V and J ends, which lost 3 bases and 6 bases, there was a span of 11 bases. This CDR3 spans 14 amino acids. Germline V lookup: CDR1 MNHNS, CDR2 SASEGT. CDR3 DNA sequence: TGTGCCAGCAGTGAGGTCTCGTTCGATGAAAAACTGTTTTTT. It is translated as CASSEVSFDEKLFF.

This clone was observed a few times. The chain joins TRBV19 to TRBJ1-6; D ambiguous. Trimming cost V 7 bases and J 8 bases, with 12 bases left between them. Germline CDR1 is LNHDA and CDR2 is SQIVND (reference sequence). The CDR3 spans 13 residues. The CDR3 nucleotides read TGTGCCAGTACCAAACCGGGAGATTCACCCCTCCACTTT. This translates into CASTKPGDSPLHF. Using reference TRBV19 and TRBJ1-6 for the parts outside the CDR3, the full variable domain is DGGITQSPKYLFRKEGQNVTLSCEQNLNHDAMYWYRQDPGQGLRLIYYSQIVNDFQKGDIAEGYSVSREKKESFPLTVTSAQKNPTAFYLCASTKPGDSPLHFGNGTRLTVT.

The V and J genes are TRBV14 and TRBJ2-3, with D possibly matching TRBD2 (5 bases). CDR1 is SGHDN and CDR2 is FVKESK in the germline V gene. V lost 0 bases and J 4 bases, leaving 11 bases between the germline ends. The CDR3 spans 15 residues. The CDR3 here is CASSQDWLGADTQYF. Here the CDR3 DNA reads TGTGCCAGCAGCCAAGATTGGCTCGGGGCAGATACGCAGTATTTT.

This clone occurred a few times. This chain uses TRBV6-1 with TRBJ2-7; 7 positions match TRBD2. With 4 bases clipped from V and 5 bases from J, the junction kept 14 bases outside the gene matches. Germline CDR1 and CDR2: MNHNS and SASEGT. The CDR3 is made up of 16 amino acids. CDR3 in DNA: TGTGCCAGCAGTGTTAGCCTCCGGGACTACCTCGACGAGCAGTACTTC. This codes for CASSVSLRDYLDEQYF.

In this sample, this clone turned up a few times. The genes are TRBV4-1 and TRBJ2-3; 7 nucleotides align to TRBD2. From germline, CDR1 is MGHRA and CDR2 YSYEKL. The CDR3 runs 16 residues. Trimming cost V 1 base and J 9 bases; bases outside gene matches: 13. In DNA, the CDR3 is TGCGCCAGCAGCCAAGTTAGCCTACTCCTCGGGGGGACGCAGTATTTT. It is translated as CASSQVSLLLGGTQYF.

This clone was picked up a small number of times. Here the CDR3 reads CAIGSGQPADYGYTF. The CDR3 region has the DNA TGTGCCATCGGATCAGGACAGCCCGCGGACTATGGCTACACCTTC. The gene calls are TRBV10-3 and TRBJ1-2, with D possibly TRBD1 on 6 matching bases. The CDR3 is made up of 15 amino acids. V gave up 8 bases and J gave up 3 bases, with 19 bases separating them. Germline CDR1 and CDR2: ENHRY and SYGVKD.